This note documents a single T cell receptor beta chain sequence. Original analysis: Researchers report that nucleated cell counts were estimated from reference gene primer amplification. Sequencing was performed with immunoSEQ multiplex PCR; in TCRdb, only in-frame clones are kept and a portion is missing. V, J and clone size are those of that table, while D and trimming were read from the DNA. This sample yields more than 60,000 clones, of which 90% are seen a single time; roughly 15% belongs to the top ten. This sample was included in a study of blood T cell repertoires in COVID-19. The V gene end was trimmed by 0 bases and the J gene end by 5 bases; junction bases not matched to a gene: 7. Germline loops: CDR1 GTSNPN, CDR2 SVGIG (reference sequence). CDR3 length equals 15 residues.

J is TRBJ2-3 and V is TRBV30, with 8 bases identical to TRBD2. What was sequenced was peripheral blood. The receptor was derived from a woman older than 75 with active or convalescent COVID-19. Here the CDR3 reads CAWSVLGGAVDTQYF. The CDR3 coding sequence is TGTGCCTGGAGTGTACTCGGGGGGGCCGTAGATACGCAGTATTTT.